This T cell receptor (beta chain) emerged from a study of neurological immune-mediated disorders. The unsorted libraries were prepared from 2 million PBMCs (stored at -80 C). 5'RACE generated cDNA with 10-nucleotide random UMIs. TCRdb analysed the 5' RACE reads with MiXCR anew, one entry per CDR3 protein. The sample lists 60,000 or so distinct CDR3 sequences; 9.5% to 12% were seen once. The CDR3 runs 14 residues. V was pared by 2 bases and J by 2 bases, with 10 bases between. The clonotype was recovered from a man between 60 and 70 years old in good health. The chain couples TRBV12-3 or TRBV12-4 to TRBJ2-7; TRBD1 might be the D (5 bases). The sample consisted of PBMCs. CDR3 in amino acids: CASSLTQAPYEQYF. The DNA of the CDR3 is TGTGCCAGCAGTTTAACACAGGCTCCCTACGAGCAGTACTTC.